This TCR beta chain derives from a study of control samples from healthy donors and cancer patients. The CDR3 is 13 amino acids. The V gene's germline CDR1 is LGHNA and CDR2 YNFKEQ. Trimming left V 4 bases short and J 3 bases short, with 10 bases between. Sequencing used immunoSEQ multiplex PCR; TCRdb keeps in-frame clones, though not all of them. The repertoire has 12,000 to 15,000 clones, approximately 77% of them found once; the top ten carry 17%. This TCR was sampled from a female donor with lung cancer. V and J are TRBV4-2 and TRBJ2-7; D ambiguous. Sequencing used formalin-fixed, paraffin-embedded tissue. The CDR3 DNA reads TGTGCCAGCAGCCGCCTCGGTTTCTACGAGCAGTACTTC. It codes for CASSRLGFYEQYF.